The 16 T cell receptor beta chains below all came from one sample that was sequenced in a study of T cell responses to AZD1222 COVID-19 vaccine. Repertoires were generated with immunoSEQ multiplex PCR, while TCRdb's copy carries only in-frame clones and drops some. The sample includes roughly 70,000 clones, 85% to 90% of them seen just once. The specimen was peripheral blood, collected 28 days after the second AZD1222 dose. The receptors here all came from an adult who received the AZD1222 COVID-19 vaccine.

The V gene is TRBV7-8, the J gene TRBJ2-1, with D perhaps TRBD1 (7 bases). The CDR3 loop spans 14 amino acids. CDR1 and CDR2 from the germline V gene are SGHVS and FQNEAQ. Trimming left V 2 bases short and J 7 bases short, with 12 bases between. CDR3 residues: CASSLYQGGNEQFF. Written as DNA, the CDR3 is TGTGCCAGCAGCTTATACCAGGGGGGTAATGAGCAGTTCTTC.

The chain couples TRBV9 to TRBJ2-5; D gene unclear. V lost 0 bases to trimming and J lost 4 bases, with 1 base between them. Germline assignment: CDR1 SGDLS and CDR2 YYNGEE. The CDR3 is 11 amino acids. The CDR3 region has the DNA TGTGCCAGCAGCGTAGCAGAGACCCAGTACTTC. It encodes CASSVAETQYF.

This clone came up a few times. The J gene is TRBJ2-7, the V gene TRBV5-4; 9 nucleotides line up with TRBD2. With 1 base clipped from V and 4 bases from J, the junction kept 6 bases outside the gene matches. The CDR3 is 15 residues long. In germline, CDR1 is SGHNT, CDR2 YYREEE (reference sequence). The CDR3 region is CASSLSGGRVYEQYF. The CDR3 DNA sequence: TGTGCCAGCAGCTTGAGCGGGGGGCGCGTTTACGAGCAGTACTTC.

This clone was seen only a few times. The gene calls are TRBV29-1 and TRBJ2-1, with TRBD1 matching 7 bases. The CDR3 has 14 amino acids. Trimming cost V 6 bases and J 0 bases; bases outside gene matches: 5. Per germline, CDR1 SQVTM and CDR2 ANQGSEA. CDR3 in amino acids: CSVVDRVSYNEQFF. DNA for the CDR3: TGCAGCGTAGTAGACAGGGTCTCCTACAATGAGCAGTTCTTC.

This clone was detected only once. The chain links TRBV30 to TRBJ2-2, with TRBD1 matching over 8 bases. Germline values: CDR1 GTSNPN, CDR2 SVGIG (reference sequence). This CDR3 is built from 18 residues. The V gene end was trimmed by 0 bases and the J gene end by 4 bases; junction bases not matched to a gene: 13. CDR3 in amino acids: CAWSVGTGVALGTGELFF. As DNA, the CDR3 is TGTGCCTGGAGTGTAGGGACAGGAGTGGCGTTGGGCACCGGGGAGCTGTTTTTT.

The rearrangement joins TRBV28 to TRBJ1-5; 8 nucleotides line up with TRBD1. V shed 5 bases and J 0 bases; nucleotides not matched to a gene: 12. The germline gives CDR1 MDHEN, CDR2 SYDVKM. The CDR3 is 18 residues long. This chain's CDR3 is CASSLNRGGFYSNQPQHF. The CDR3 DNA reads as TGTGCCAGCAGTCTAAACAGGGGGGGGTTTTATAGCAATCAGCCCCAGCATTTT.

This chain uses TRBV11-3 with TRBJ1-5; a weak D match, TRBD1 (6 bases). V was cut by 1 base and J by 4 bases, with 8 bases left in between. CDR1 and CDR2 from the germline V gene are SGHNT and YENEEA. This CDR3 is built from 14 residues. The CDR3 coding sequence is TGTGCCAGCAGCTTAGCTGGGACAAATCAGCCCCAGCATTTT. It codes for CASSLAGTNQPQHF.

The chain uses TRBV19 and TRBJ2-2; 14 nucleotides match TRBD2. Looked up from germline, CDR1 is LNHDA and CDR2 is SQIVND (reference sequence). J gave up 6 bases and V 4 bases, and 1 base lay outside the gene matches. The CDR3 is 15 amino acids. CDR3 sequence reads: CASSRGLAGAGELFF. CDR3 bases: TGTGCCAGTAGTAGGGGACTAGCGGGAGCCGGGGAGCTGTTTTTT.

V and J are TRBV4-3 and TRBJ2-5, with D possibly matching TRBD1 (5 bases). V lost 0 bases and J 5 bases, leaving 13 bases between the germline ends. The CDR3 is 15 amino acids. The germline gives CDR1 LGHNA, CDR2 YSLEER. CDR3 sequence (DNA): TGCGCCAGCAGCCAAGACGGCCCAGGGCAGGAGACCCAGTACTTC. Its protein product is CASSQDGPGQETQYF.

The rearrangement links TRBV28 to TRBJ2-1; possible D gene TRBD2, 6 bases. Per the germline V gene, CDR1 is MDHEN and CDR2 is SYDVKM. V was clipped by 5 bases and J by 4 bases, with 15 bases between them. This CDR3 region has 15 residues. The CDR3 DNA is TGTGCCAGCAGTCCTTATAGGGGACTTTACAATGAGCAGTTCTTC. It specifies CASSPYRGLYNEQFF.

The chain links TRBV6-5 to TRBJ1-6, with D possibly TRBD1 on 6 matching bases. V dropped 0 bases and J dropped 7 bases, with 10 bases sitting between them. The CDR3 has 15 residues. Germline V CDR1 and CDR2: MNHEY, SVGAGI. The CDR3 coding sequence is TGTGCCAGCAGTTACTCGAGGCAGGGGAATTCACCCCTCCACTTT. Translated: CASSYSRQGNSPLHF.

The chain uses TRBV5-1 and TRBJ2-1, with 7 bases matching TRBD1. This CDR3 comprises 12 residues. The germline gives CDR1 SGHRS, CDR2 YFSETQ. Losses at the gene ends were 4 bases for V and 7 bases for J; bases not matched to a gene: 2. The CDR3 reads CASSIQGNEQFF. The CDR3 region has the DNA TGCGCCAGCAGCATACAGGGGAATGAGCAGTTCTTC.

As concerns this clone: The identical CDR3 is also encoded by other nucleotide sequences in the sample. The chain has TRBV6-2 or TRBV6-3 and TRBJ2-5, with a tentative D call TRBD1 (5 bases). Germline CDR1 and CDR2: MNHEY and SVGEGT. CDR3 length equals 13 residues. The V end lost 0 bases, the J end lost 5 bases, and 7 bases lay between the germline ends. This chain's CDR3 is CASSYSGPETQYF. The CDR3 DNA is TGTGCCAGCAGTTACTCGGGGCCGGAGACCCAGTACTTC.

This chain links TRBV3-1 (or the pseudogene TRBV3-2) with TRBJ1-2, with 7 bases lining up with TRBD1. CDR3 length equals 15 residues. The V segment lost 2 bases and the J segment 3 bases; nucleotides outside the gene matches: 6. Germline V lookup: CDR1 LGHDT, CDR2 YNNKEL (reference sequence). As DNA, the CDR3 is TGTGCCAGCAGCCAAAGGGGGCAGAACCACTATGGCTACACCTTC. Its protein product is CASSQRGQNHYGYTF.

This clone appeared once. The CDR3 nucleotides are TGCAGCGTTCGCGAACAACGTTGGACAGGGGATGAGCAGTTCTTC. It translates to CSVREQRWTGDEQFF. The chain is built from TRBV29-1 and TRBJ2-1; 9 nucleotides match TRBD1. V was pared by 5 bases and J by 8 bases, with 13 bases of the junction left unmatched. The germline V gene has CDR1 SQVTM and CDR2 ANQGSEA. The length of the CDR3 is 15 residues.

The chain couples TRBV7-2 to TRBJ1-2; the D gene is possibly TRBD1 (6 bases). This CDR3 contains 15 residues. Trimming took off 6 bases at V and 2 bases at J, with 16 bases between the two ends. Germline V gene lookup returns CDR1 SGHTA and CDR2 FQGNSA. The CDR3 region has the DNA TGTGCCAGCAGAACCGGACAGCTGGGGAACTATGGCTACACCTTC. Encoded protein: CASRTGQLGNYGYTF.